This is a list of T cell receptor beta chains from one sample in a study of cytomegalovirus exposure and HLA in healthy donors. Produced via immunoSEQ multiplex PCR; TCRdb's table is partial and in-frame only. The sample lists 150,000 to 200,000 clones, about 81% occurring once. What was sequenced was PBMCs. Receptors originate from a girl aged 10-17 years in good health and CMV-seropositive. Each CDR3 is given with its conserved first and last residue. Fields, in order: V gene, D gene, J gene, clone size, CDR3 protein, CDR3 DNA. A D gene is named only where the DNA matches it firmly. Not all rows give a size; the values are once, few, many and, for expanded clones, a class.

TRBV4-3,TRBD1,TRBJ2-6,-,CASSRGLRDRGSGANVLTF,TGCGCCAGCAGCCGGGGATTGCGGGACAGGGGTTCTGGGGCCAACGTCCTGACTTTC
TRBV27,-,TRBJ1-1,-,CASSFLDDGGSAFF,TGTGCCAGCAGTTTCTTGGATGATGGGGGGAGCGCTTTCTTT
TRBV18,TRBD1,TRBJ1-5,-,CASSRGQGPTNQPQHF,TGTGCCAGCTCACGGGGACAGGGCCCAACTAATCAGCCCCAGCATTTT
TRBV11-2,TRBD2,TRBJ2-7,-,CASSWTSGSVGEQYF,TGTGCCAGCAGTTGGACTAGCGGGTCCGTAGGCGAGCAGTACTTC
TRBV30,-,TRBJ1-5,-,CAWSPGRGREQPQHF,TGTGCCTGGAGTCCGGGCAGGGGCAGGGAACAGCCCCAGCATTTT
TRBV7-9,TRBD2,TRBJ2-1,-,CASSVSGRAGDEQFF,TGTGCCAGCAGCGTAAGCGGGAGGGCAGGCGATGAGCAGTTCTTC
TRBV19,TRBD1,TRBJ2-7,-,CASSPYPGQGTYEQYF,TGTGCCAGTAGCCCTTACCCGGGACAGGGTACCTACGAGCAGTACTTC
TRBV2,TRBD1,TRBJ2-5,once,CASSYRGEETQYF,TGTGCCAGCAGTTACAGGGGAGAAGAGACCCAGTACTTC
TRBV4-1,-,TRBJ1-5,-,CASSQEWSGQPQHF,TGCGCCAGCAGCCAAGAGTGGTCGGGTCAGCCCCAGCATTTT
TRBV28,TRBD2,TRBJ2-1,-,CASSLGGGGGVSYNEQFF,TGTGCCAGCAGTCTAGGTGGGGGGGGAGGGGTCTCCTACAATGAGCAGTTCTTC
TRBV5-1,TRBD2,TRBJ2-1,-,CASSVAGASYNEQFF,TGCGCCAGCAGTGTGGCGGGAGCATCTTACAATGAGCAGTTCTTC
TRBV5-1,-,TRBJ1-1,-,CASSPSLGGTEAFF,TGCGCCAGCAGCCCGAGCCTAGGGGGCACTGAAGCTTTCTTT
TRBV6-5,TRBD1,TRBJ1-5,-,CASSRDRGQDQPQHF,TGTGCCAGCAGTCGAGACAGGGGTCAGGATCAGCCCCAGCATTTT
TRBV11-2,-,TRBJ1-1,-,CASSRILGGGTEAFF,TGTGCCAGCAGCCGTATATTAGGAGGCGGTACTGAAGCTTTCTTT
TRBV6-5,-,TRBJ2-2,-,CASSRGRVGTGELFF,TGTGCCAGCAGCCGTGGCAGGGTGGGCACCGGGGAGCTGTTTTTT
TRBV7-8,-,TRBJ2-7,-,CASSLVPQPTYEQYF,TGTGCCAGCAGCTTAGTTCCACAGCCCACCTACGAGCAGTACTTC
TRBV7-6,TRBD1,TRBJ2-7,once,CASSAEWDRDEQYF,TGTGCCAGCAGCGCCGAATGGGACAGGGACGAGCAGTACTTC
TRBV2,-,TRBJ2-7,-,CASRAWTGYEQYF,TGTGCCAGCAGGGCCTGGACGGGGTACGAGCAGTACTTC
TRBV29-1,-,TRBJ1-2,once,CNVESPWPLRGGYTF,TGCAACGTTGAATCACCCTGGCCGCTTAGGGGTGGCTACACCTTC
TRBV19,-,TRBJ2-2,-,CASSIRVTTNTGELFF,TGTGCCAGTAGTATCCGGGTTACTACGAACACCGGGGAGCTGTTTTTT
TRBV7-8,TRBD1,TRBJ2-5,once,CASRRQGRETQYF,TGTGCCAGCAGGAGACAGGGGAGAGAGACCCAGTACTTC
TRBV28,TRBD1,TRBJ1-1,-,CASSFTLGQGANTEAFF,TGTGCCAGCAGTTTTACACTGGGACAGGGGGCGAACACTGAAGCTTTCTTT
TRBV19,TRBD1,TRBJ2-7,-,CASSISQGDTYEQYF,TGTGCCAGTAGTATAAGTCAGGGGGACACCTACGAGCAGTACTTC
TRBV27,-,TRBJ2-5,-,CASSLLWGGQETQYF,TGTGCCAGCAGTTTACTTTGGGGAGGACAAGAGACCCAGTACTTC
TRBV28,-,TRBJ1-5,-,CASRKDKSQPQHF,TGTGCCAGCAGAAAAGACAAGAGTCAGCCCCAGCATTTT
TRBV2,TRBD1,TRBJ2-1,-,CASRSGTGGYEQFF,TGTGCCAGCAGGTCCGGGACAGGGGGATATGAGCAGTTCTTC
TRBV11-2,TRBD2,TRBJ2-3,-,CASSSGLEPDTQYF,TGTGCCAGCAGCTCCGGACTAGAACCAGATACGCAGTATTTT
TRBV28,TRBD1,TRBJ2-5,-,CASYRGRQETQYF,TGTGCCAGCTACAGGGGGCGACAAGAGACCCAGTACTTC
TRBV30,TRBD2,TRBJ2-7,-,CAWSWGGRGYEQYF,TGTGCCTGGAGTTGGGGGGGAAGAGGCTACGAGCAGTACTTC
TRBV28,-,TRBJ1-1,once,CASIPGRVKMNTEAFF,TGTGCCAGCATCCCCGGGAGGGTCAAGATGAACACTGAAGCTTTCTTT
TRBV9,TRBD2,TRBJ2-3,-,CASSPTGGGSTDTQYF,TGTGCCAGCAGCCCTACCGGCGGGGGAAGCACAGATACGCAGTATTTT
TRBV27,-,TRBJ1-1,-,CASSRGGATEAFF,TGTGCCAGCAGCCGGGGGGGGGCCACTGAAGCTTTCTTT
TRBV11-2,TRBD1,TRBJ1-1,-,CASSLAGQMTEAFF,TGTGCCAGCAGCTTAGCGGGACAGATGACTGAAGCTTTCTTT
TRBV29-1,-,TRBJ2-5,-,CSVDSGEETQYF,TGCAGCGTTGATTCAGGGGAAGAGACCCAGTACTTC
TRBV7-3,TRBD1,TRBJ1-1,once,CASSPTGLNTEAFF,TGTGCCAGCAGCCCGACAGGGCTGAACACTGAAGCTTTCTTT
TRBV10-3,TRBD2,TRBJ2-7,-,CAISEPTSGGYEQYF,TGTGCCATCAGTGAGCCAACTAGCGGGGGCTACGAGCAGTACTTC
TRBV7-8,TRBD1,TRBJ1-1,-,CASSRDRDTEAFF,TGTGCCAGCAGCAGGGACAGGGACACTGAAGCTTTCTTT
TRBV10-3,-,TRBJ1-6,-,CAISADRNSPLHF,TGTGCCATCAGTGCTGACAGAAATTCACCCCTCCACTTT
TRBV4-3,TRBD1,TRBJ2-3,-,CASSLTGAPGTDTQYF,TGCGCCAGCAGCCTAACAGGGGCTCCCGGAACAGATACGCAGTATTTT
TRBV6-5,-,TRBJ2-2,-,CASSGYTGELFF,TGTGCCAGCAGTGGCTACACCGGGGAGCTGTTTTTT
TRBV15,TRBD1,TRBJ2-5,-,CATSRDGPGGETQYF,TGTGCCACCAGCAGAGACGGGCCAGGGGGAGAGACCCAGTACTTC
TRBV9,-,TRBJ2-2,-,CASSVLAGDGGELFF,TGTGCCAGCAGCGTGTTGGCAGGGGATGGCGGGGAGCTGTTTTTT